Below are 2 T cell receptor beta chains sequenced from a single sample in a study of cytomegalovirus exposure and HLA in healthy donors. The PCR used 60 Vbeta and 13 Jbeta primers. Generated by immunoSEQ multiplex PCR, the TCRdb table keeps only in-frame clones and is missing some. The sample yields about 140,000 clones, 70% seen once. Source material: PBMCs. The origin of the receptors is a woman aged 25 to 45 in good health and CMV-seronegative.

This sequence joins TRBV28 and TRBJ1-6, with D hard to call. V lost 1 base, J lost 8 bases, and 6 bases lay in between. Germline V gene sequence: CDR1 MDHEN, CDR2 SYDVKM. This CDR3 spans 13 amino acids. CDR3 in amino acids: CASSLLRDSPLHF. Here the CDR3 DNA reads TGTGCCAGCAGTTTATTACGCGATTCACCCCTCCACTTT.

This clone was recorded a few times. The chain uses TRBV6-5 and TRBJ2-3, with TRBD2 matching over 10 bases. Germline CDR1 is MNHEY and CDR2 is SVGAGI. The V segment lost 5 bases and the J segment 5 bases; nucleotides outside the gene matches: 4. The length of the CDR3 is 14 residues. DNA for the CDR3: TGTGCCAGCAGTAGCGGGAGGGAGGGAGATACGCAGTATTTT. This sequence encodes CASSSGREGDTQYF.